The T cell receptor (beta chain) under discussion was sequenced for a study of blood T cell repertoires in COVID-19. Residents of 24 US areas, aged about 18 to 95 years, made up the participants. The recovered donors of Cohort 3 showed two negative PCRs, clearance, or symptom resolution. This clone was counted a single time. This CDR3 comprises 15 residues. Germline V gene data show CDR1 as MNHEY and CDR2 as SVGAGI. V shed 0 bases and J 9 bases; nucleotides not matched to a gene: 8. In the authors' methods: The authors estimated nucleated cell counts from reference gene primer amplification. The assay was immunoSEQ multiplex PCR, and TCRdb's table has in-frame clones only and misses some. The V and J calls and clone size were taken over from that table, and D and trimming were inferred from the DNA. The sample gives under 150,000 clones, about 86% of which show up once; less than 2.5% is in the top ten.

The chain joins TRBV6-5 to TRBJ2-1; 7 bases align to TRBD2. Sequencing was performed on PBMCs or T cells enriched from blood (not recorded which). The clonotype was recovered from a woman between 50 and 59 years old who had recovered from COVID-19. The chain's CDR3 is CASSYSMTSRSEQFF. CDR3 DNA sequence: TGTGCCAGCAGTTACTCGATGACTAGCCGGAGTGAGCAGTTCTTC.